The following is a T cell receptor beta chain sequence with its context. Its cognate antigen has yet to be identified. Base qualities were left out, and no much larger clone turns up one base away. The CDR3 covers 16 residues, taking in both the cysteine and the phenylalanine. Here the CDR3 DNA is all that survives: 48 bases in frame from base 1. Trimming takes 3 bases from V and 5 bases from J, and the germline ends sit 20 bases apart. TCR CDR3 regions were amplified from genomic DNA by multiplex PCR using the deep immunoSEQ assay. Extracted genomic DNA from each cell subset was spread evenly across all wells of several immunoSEQ 96-well plates, with each plate serving as a replicate. Each replicate PCR for sorted subsets received about 180 ng genomic DNA, equal to tens of thousands of T cell genomes. Purified libraries were quantified with a Qubit 3.0 fluorometer, sized on a Bioanalyzer 2100, and re-quantified with the KAPA Library Quantification kit. Each immunoSEQ 96-well plate was sequenced on its own single-read 150-cycle Illumina NextSeq 550 flow cell. As for the original processing: Because the immunoSEQ output held only junctional sequences and lacked quality scores, the filtering could not match the filtering applied to full-length reads. Sequences were annotated with PyIR, a Python wrapper for IgBLAST v1.9, and V/J genes and CDR3 were assigned using IMGT germline references. Reads were removed for weak V/J assignments (E-value above 1e-6), missing CDR3, stop codons, out-of-frame junctions, or ambiguous translated residues. A V3J clonotype was defined by an identical inferred V gene, J gene, and CDR3 amino acid sequence. Percentage overlap between repertoires was calculated by dividing the number of shared unique clonotypes by the size of the smaller repertoire. Repertoire richness was assessed with RTK rarefaction, the Chao1 estimator, and Recon v2.1 estimates of unobserved clonotypes. Generation probabilities were computed with OLGA for all TCRbeta clonotypes obtained by the gDNA method from a few donors. TCRdb limited this immuneACCESS table to in-frame rearrangements with V and J called. A share of clones is missing; checked studies link under half to unresolved V genes, and the rest is unexplained. V and J calls plus clone size are reproduced from that table; the DNA served to infer D and trimming. The sample contains over 1.4 million clones, 95% to 97% of them found a single time. Approximately 1% of the sample is in the top ten clones.

This sample is part of a study of shared clonotypes between healthy human individuals (dated by TCRdb to about 2020). Regarding the research as a whole: Three men and a couple of women, aged 18 to 49 years, made up the cohort. For each donor, three plates each were used for CD4 naive and CD4 memory, two plates were used for CD8 naive, and one plate was used for CD8 memory. The study deeply sequenced blood TCR repertoires of about 5 healthy adults to estimate repertoire size and the extent of clonotype sharing between individuals. Different laboratories and diverse techniques were used to prepare libraries and sequence TCR repertoires, to increase sequencing depth and limit assay-specific biases. Leukapheresis yielded between about 0.9 and 10 billion PBMCs per donor.

The donors were healthy, HIV-negative adults who had no recently reported acute infections or vaccinations. Only Caucasian adults living in Nashville, Tennessee, USA were represented among the donors. CD4+ T cells were enriched by magnetic negative selection, after which naive cells were positively selected on CD45RA and the negative fraction was taken as the memory subset. After blood collection by leukapheresis, PBMCs were isolated using Ficoll-Histopaque density gradient centrifugation and then cryopreserved in the vapor phase of liquid nitrogen. Purity and quantity of every magnetically sorted T cell population were checked by analytical flow cytometry. Genomic DNA was isolated from each sorted fraction and quantified by UV absorbance on a Nanodrop 2000c. Broad study findings and their caveats: Compared with non-shared clonotypes, the clonotypes found in all four sorted-subset donors had higher generation probabilities. Roughly 5% of naive CD4, 3.5% of naive CD8, approximately 2% of memory CD4, and about 0.4% of memory CD8 clonotypes were shared across several donors. Sampling was restricted to blood, and TCR repertoires in tissues likely differ from the TCR repertoires found in blood. Incomplete sequencing was indicated by rarefaction of sorted-subset datasets, despite the large sequencing depth. Naive subsets generally had larger estimated clonotype richness than memory subsets did. Based on pairwise subsampling, the degree of clonotype sharing among donors was expected to be affected by sequencing depth. Because the study included a small number of donors, the genetic and exposure-history diversity represented was limited.

The receptor chain draws on TRBV5-3 and TRBJ1-2; a tentative D match to TRBD1 spans 6 bases. TRBV5-3 is filed as an ORF, its function uncertain. Sequenced sample: naive CD4+ T cells sorted from blood. The sample's cell subset or site label, in plain terms: CD45RA+ positively selected. The sequence derives from a man aged 25 to 40 in good health. The CDR3 amino acid sequence is: CARSSVVGTMEYGYTF. The sequence in DNA is TGTGCCAGAAGCTCGGTCGTAGGGACAATGGAGTATGGCTACACCTTC.